This T cell receptor (beta chain) was documented in a study of blood T cell repertoires in COVID-19. Overall study: Material from acute and convalescent COVID-19 was sourced from the United States, Italy and Spain. From T cells, B-cell-depleted T cells, or PBMCs came the material, which was cDNA or gDNA.

This clone was counted at least ten times. In the original analysis: Reference gene primer amplification yielded estimated nucleated cell counts. The protocol was immunoSEQ multiplex PCR, while the TCRdb copy is restricted to in-frame clones and leaves out a portion. From that table come the V and J calls and clone size; the DNA was used to work out D and trimming. The sample holds hundreds of thousands of clones; about nine tenths are singletons and the top ten take 1.5% to 2%. V shed 5 bases and J shed 6 bases, with 13 bases lying between them. From germline, CDR1 is SGHTA and CDR2 FQGTGA. The length of the CDR3 is 14 residues.

This receptor was identified in a woman aged 55-70 years who had recovered from COVID-19. This rearrangement joins TRBV7-3 to TRBJ2-2; the D gene is possibly TRBD2 (5 bases). The sequencing input was peripheral blood. The CDR3, as DNA: TGTGCCAGCAGCCTTACTAGTTCTGCCGGGGAGCTGTTTTTT. This translates into CASSLTSSAGELFF.